This T cell receptor (beta chain) was sequenced for a study of T cells in tuberculosis. The CDR3 covers 21 residues. Trimming took 0 bases from V and 0 from J; bases not matched to a gene: 16. Germline loops: CDR1 LGHNA, CDR2 YSLEER. Generated by immunoSEQ multiplex PCR, the TCRdb table keeps only in-frame clones and is missing some. The sample contains about 49,000 clones, more than 90% of which appear only once. Time point meaning: new active TB diagnosis, blood taken before or within 7 days of starting treatment. The origin of this receptor is an adult with tuberculosis. J is TRBJ2-3 and V is TRBV4-3, with 9 bases lining up with TRBD2. The sample here was PBMCs, taken at tuberculosis diagnosis. The CDR3 loop is CASSQDKPLAGFPSSTDTQYF. CDR3 nucleotides: TGCGCCAGCAGCCAAGATAAACCCCTAGCGGGATTTCCTTCTAGCACAGATACGCAGTATTTT.